What follows are 17 T cell receptor beta chains derived from one specimen sequenced in a study of human T cells and chemical hapten exposure. Indicated time point: pre-sensitization, week 0. Treatment: therapeutic diphenylcyclopropenone sensitization with weekly scalp DPC. Each CDR3 protein is one row after TCRdb ran MiXCR on the RACE reads. The sample lists 200,000 to 300,000 distinct CDR3 sequences, approximately 8.6% occurring once. This sample comprised whole blood, obtained in connection with sensitization to the hapten diphenylcyclopropenone (DPC). The receptor source for this set is a middle-aged woman with alopecia areata. Some clones in this sample may be carry-over from other donors' samples.

The chain combines TRBV3-1 with TRBJ2-5; 7 positions agree with TRBD1. J lost 5 bases, V lost 4 bases, and 10 bases had no gene match. This CDR3 is 15 amino acids long. In germline, CDR1 is LGHDT, CDR2 YNNKEL (reference sequence). CDR3 coding DNA: TGTGCCAGCAGCCCGATCTTCGACAGGGAGGAGACCCAGTACTTC. The encoded protein is CASSPIFDREETQYF.

This clonotype came up many times. The J gene is TRBJ1-1, the V gene TRBV7-9; perhaps TRBD1 as D (6 bases). Germline V gene sequence: CDR1 SEHNR, CDR2 FQNEAQ (reference sequence). Deletions cut 5 bases from V and 5 bases from J, with 21 bases between. The CDR3 sequence is 16 residues long. CDR3 nucleotide sequence: TGTGCCAGCAGCCCAAGGGGGGCGGGGGAAGGAACTGAAGCTTTCTTT. Translating gives CASSPRGAGEGTEAFF.

The chain uses TRBV15 and TRBJ1-6, with D hard to call. Germline V gene sequence: CDR1 LNHNV, CDR2 YYDKDF (reference sequence). V dropped 0 bases and J dropped 16 bases, with 13 bases sitting between them. The CDR3 runs 13 residues. The CDR3 protein is CATSRDSRQALHF. For the CDR3, the DNA is TGTGCCACCAGCAGAGATTCCCGACAAGCGCTCCACTTT.

The chain has TRBV29-1 and TRBJ2-3; D could derive from TRBD1 or TRBD2 (6 bases each). The CDR3 has 14 amino acids. The germline CDR1 and CDR2 sequences are SQVTM and ANQGSEA. V dropped 7 bases and J dropped 2 bases, with 16 bases sitting between them. The CDR3, as DNA: TGCAGCGCCCCACGGGGGCGACTCACAGATACGCAGTATTTT. Residues: CSAPRGRLTDTQYF.

This clonotype was seen at least ten times. The chain employs TRBV6-4 and TRBJ2-1, with a possible D match to TRBD2 (5 bases). V was trimmed by 0 bases and J by 8 bases, leaving 17 bases between them. Per germline, CDR1 MRHNA and CDR2 SNTAGT. The CDR3 spans 16 residues. The CDR3 region has the DNA TGTGCCAGCAGTGACTCCGCGGGTCCAGCTGGCCATGAGCAGTTCTTC. It is translated as CASSDSAGPAGHEQFF.

The chain couples TRBV19 to TRBJ2-1; no clear D. CDR3 size: 13 residues. The V gene's germline CDR1 is LNHDA and CDR2 SQIVND (reference sequence). V lost 3 bases and J lost 12, with 15 bases in between. The CDR3 DNA reads as TGTGCCAGTAGTATTCTACCGAGACTGGGGCAGTTCTTC. This sequence encodes CASSILPRLGQFF.

This chain connects TRBV7-9 to TRBJ2-7; a possible D gene is TRBD1 (5 bases). The germline V and J ends were trimmed by 3 bases and 3 bases, with 9 bases remaining between them. Germline lookup yields CDR1 SEHNR and CDR2 FQNEAQ (reference sequence). The CDR3 covers 13 residues. This chain's CDR3 is CASSFGQGYEQYV. The CDR3 DNA sequence: TGTGCCAGCAGCTTCGGCCAGGGCTACGAGCAGTACGTC.

This clonotype was detected only a few times. The V call is TRBV6-5, the J call TRBJ2-7, with D maybe TRBD1 (6 bases). Germline V gene data show CDR1 as MNHEY and CDR2 as SVGAGI. V lost 6 bases and J lost 3, with 18 bases in between. This CDR3 is 15 amino acids long. For the CDR3, the DNA is TGTGCCAGCAGACGGGACATCGGATCGGGCTACGAGCAGTACTTC. Residues: CASRRDIGSGYEQYF.

The chain couples TRBV28 to TRBJ2-7; 7 bases line up with TRBD1. Trimming removed 3 bases from V and 4 bases from J; junction bases left unmatched: 6. Germline assignment: CDR1 MDHEN and CDR2 SYDVKM. The CDR3 contains 14 residues. This chain's CDR3 is CASSFPLDRYEQYF. The CDR3 DNA is TGTGCCAGCAGTTTTCCCCTGGACAGGTACGAGCAGTACTTC. Filled out from reference TRBV28 and TRBJ2-7, the complete variable domain reads DVKVTQSSRYLVKRTGEKVFLECVQDMDHENMFWYRQDPGLGLRLIYFSYDVKMKEKGDIPEGYSVSREKKERFSLILESASTNQTSMYLCASSFPLDRYEQYFGPGTRLTVT.

In its sample, this clonotype was seen a few times. The chain is built from TRBV28 and TRBJ2-3; TRBD1 matches 9 bases. The CDR3 extends over 16 amino acids. Germline values: CDR1 MDHEN, CDR2 SYDVKM. V was pared by 4 bases and J by 1 base, with 6 bases of the junction left unmatched. CDR3 loop: CASSSFRTGGTDTQYF. As DNA, the CDR3 is TGTGCCAGCAGTTCCTTCAGGACAGGGGGCACAGATACGCAGTATTTT.

This clonotype was seen once. At one end the junction does not follow the germline gene, possibly because of a read error. The rearrangement joins TRBV14 to TRBJ2-3; no firm D call. The CDR3 contains 15 residues. Germline V CDR1 and CDR2: SGHDN, FVKESK. As DNA, the CDR3 is TGTGCCAGTAGCCCCACCCTATTAACGGCAGATACGCAGTATTTT. Protein sequence: CASSPTLLTADTQYF. Variable domain in full (rest from reference TRBV14 and TRBJ2-3): EAGVTQFPSHSVIEKGQTVTLRCDPISGHDNLYWYRRVMGKEIKFLLHFVKESKQDESGMPNNRFLAERTGGTYSTLKVQPAELEDSGVYFCASSPTLLTADTQYFGPGTRLTVL.

The CDR3 region is CASSWTSGSYEQYF. Written as DNA, the CDR3 is TGTGCCAGCAGTTGGACTAGCGGGAGCTACGAGCAGTACTTC. This chain uses TRBV12-3 or TRBV12-4 with TRBJ2-7, with 13 bases aligning to TRBD2. Losses at the gene ends were 4 bases for V and 3 bases for J; bases not matched to a gene: 0. CDR3 length equals 14 residues.

V gene TRBV7-2 combines with J gene TRBJ2-3; D is uncertain. The germline V gene has CDR1 SGHTA and CDR2 FQGNSA. The CDR3 loop spans 14 amino acids. Trimming removed 3 bases from V and 4 bases from J, with 11 bases in between. The CDR3 bases are TGTGCCAGCAGCTTGTTCCAGCTCTCAGATACGCAGTATTTT. Amino acids: CASSLFQLSDTQYF.

V and J are TRBV28 and TRBJ2-7; 10 nucleotides align to TRBD2. Germline loops: CDR1 MDHEN, CDR2 SYDVKM. V was pared by 6 bases and J by 4 bases, with 6 bases of the junction left unmatched. CDR3 length: 14 amino acids. The DNA for the CDR3 is TGTGCCAGCAGAGCGGGAGGGCCACGGTACGAGCAGTACTTC. It is translated as CASRAGGPRYEQYF.

This clonotype came up many times. This chain uses TRBV29-1 with TRBJ1-1; D not certain. This CDR3 region has 13 residues. Trimming cost V 5 bases and J 6 bases, with 16 bases left between them. Germline V gives CDR1 SQVTM, CDR2 ANQGSEA. The CDR3 DNA sequence: TGCAGCGTTCGCTGGGCGGGCCAGTCTGAAGCTTTCTTT. It codes for CSVRWAGQSEAFF.

The chain combines TRBV2 with TRBJ2-3, with 9 nucleotides matching TRBD2. This CDR3 is 14 amino acids long. J lost 4 bases, V lost 7 bases, and 6 bases had no gene match. The germline V gene has CDR1 SNHLY and CDR2 FYNNEI. In DNA form, the CDR3 reads TGTGCCAGCATAGTAGCGGGAGTCCCAGATACGCAGTATTTT. As protein: CASIVAGVPDTQYF.

J is TRBJ2-7 and V is TRBV2; D ambiguous. Trimming took 7 bases from V and 6 from J, leaving 19 bases between them. Germline CDR1 SNHLY, CDR2 FYNNEI. This CDR3 is 14 amino acids long. DNA of the CDR3: TGTGCCAGCAAATATGGATACACAACGGCCGAGCAGTACTTC. It codes for CASKYGYTTAEQYF. Full variable domain (missing parts from reference TRBV2 and TRBJ2-7): EPEVTQTPSHQVTQMGQEVILRCVPISNHLYFYWYRQILGQKVEFLVSFYNNEISEKSEIFDDQFSVERPDGSNFTLKIRSTKLEDSAMYFCASKYGYTTAEQYFGPGTRLTVT.